A selection of T cell receptor beta chains follows, all from one sample in a study of metastatic and nonmetastatic thyroid tumors. TCRdb redid the clone calls on the PCR reads using MiXCR. Among tens of thousands of clones, just under 15% were seen once, and the ten largest hold 3.6%. Input material: blood. These receptors were obtained from a female donor with papillary thyroid cancer or a benign thyroid nodule (not recorded which). Some clones in this sample may be carry-over from other donors' samples. Both conserved end residues are part of each CDR3. Each record gives: clone size, J gene, D gene, V gene, CDR3 protein, CDR3 DNA. D genes are given only for firm matches. Some rows have no size entry. The others give once, few or many, or a class for an expanded clone.

clone size: many
J gene: TRBJ2-5
D gene: -
V gene: TRBV2
CDR3 protein: CASSVDRGQETQYF
CDR3 DNA: TGTGCCAGCAGTGTAGACAGAGGCCAAGAGACCCAGTACTTC

clone size: -
J gene: TRBJ2-3
D gene: -
V gene: TRBV3-1
CDR3 protein: CASSQGSSTDTQYF
CDR3 DNA: TGTGCCAGCAGCCAAGGGTCAAGCACAGATACGCAGTATTTT

clone size: medium-sized
J gene: TRBJ2-1
D gene: -
V gene: TRBV12-3/TRBV12-4
CDR3 protein: CASSLDPGASYNEQFF
CDR3 DNA: TGTGCCAGCAGTTTGGATCCGGGGGCTTCCTACAATGAGCAGTTCTTC

clone size: many
J gene: TRBJ1-1
D gene: TRBD1
V gene: TRBV27
CDR3 protein: CASSSRAGTGKAFF
CDR3 DNA: TGTGCCAGCAGCTCTAGGGCGGGGACAGGGAAAGCTTTCTTT

clone size: many
J gene: TRBJ2-1
D gene: TRBD2
V gene: TRBV6-5
CDR3 protein: CASSYALAGGYNEQFF
CDR3 DNA: TGTGCCAGCAGTTACGCCCTAGCGGGGGGGTACAATGAGCAGTTCTTC

clone size: many
J gene: TRBJ2-3
D gene: TRBD2
V gene: TRBV30
CDR3 protein: CAWSVLRGADTQYF
CDR3 DNA: TGTGCCTGGAGTGTACTGCGGGGGGCAGATACGCAGTATTTT

clone size: many
J gene: TRBJ2-7
D gene: TRBD1
V gene: TRBV6-1
CDR3 protein: CASKLSGTGYITYEQYF
CDR3 DNA: TGTGCCAGCAAACTCTCCGGGACAGGGTATATCACCTACGAGCAGTACTTC

clone size: -
J gene: TRBJ1-3
D gene: -
V gene: TRBV30
CDR3 protein: CAWVPGFAGNTIYF
CDR3 DNA: TGTGCCTGGGTCCCAGGGTTCGCTGGAAACACCATATATTTT

clone size: few
J gene: TRBJ2-1
D gene: TRBD2
V gene: TRBV6-4
CDR3 protein: CASSDSVAGGSEQFF
CDR3 DNA: TGTGCCAGCAGTGACTCGGTAGCGGGAGGTAGTGAGCAGTTCTTC

clone size: many
J gene: TRBJ1-6
D gene: TRBD1
V gene: TRBV5-5
CDR3 protein: CASSSGHRGTPLHF
CDR3 DNA: TGTGCCAGCAGCTCGGGACACAGGGGGACACCCCTCCACTTT

clone size: many
J gene: TRBJ1-2
D gene: -
V gene: TRBV4-2
CDR3 protein: CASSDGGPDLDPYGYTF
CDR3 DNA: TGTGCCAGCAGTGATGGGGGGCCCGACCTCGACCCTTATGGCTACACCTTC

clone size: many
J gene: TRBJ2-7
D gene: -
V gene: TRBV9
CDR3 protein: CASSVVRGAGYEQYF
CDR3 DNA: TGTGCCAGCAGCGTAGTTCGGGGGGCGGGCTACGAGCAGTACTTC

clone size: medium-sized
J gene: TRBJ2-5
D gene: TRBD1
V gene: TRBV6-1
CDR3 protein: CASRDRGGLVETQYF
CDR3 DNA: TGTGCCAGCAGGGACAGGGGTGGGCTAGTGGAGACCCAGTACTTC

clone size: many
J gene: TRBJ2-7
D gene: TRBD1
V gene: TRBV27
CDR3 protein: CASSLGTGYEQYF
CDR3 DNA: TGTGCCAGCAGTTTAGGGACAGGTTACGAGCAGTACTTC

clone size: few
J gene: TRBJ1-4
D gene: -
V gene: TRBV2
CDR3 protein: CVSSEDPQIEKLFF
CDR3 DNA: TGTGTCAGCAGTGAAGACCCACAGATTGAAAAACTGTTTTTT

clone size: many
J gene: TRBJ1-3
D gene: -
V gene: TRBV2
CDR3 protein: CASSEPMADIYF
CDR3 DNA: TGTGCCAGCAGTGAACCCATGGCGGATATATATTTT

clone size: many
J gene: TRBJ2-7
D gene: -
V gene: TRBV6-1
CDR3 protein: CASLRQAVGLSYEQYF
CDR3 DNA: TGTGCCAGCTTGAGACAGGCCGTCGGTCTTTCCTACGAGCAGTACTTC

clone size: -
J gene: TRBJ2-2
D gene: -
V gene: TRBV25-1
CDR3 protein: CASVSSGVTGELFF
CDR3 DNA: TGTGCCAGCGTTAGTTCAGGGGTCACCGGGGAGCTGTTTTTT

clone size: many
J gene: TRBJ2-3
D gene: TRBD1
V gene: TRBV18
CDR3 protein: CASSPGTVRDTQYF
CDR3 DNA: TGTGCCAGCTCACCAGGGACAGTGAGGGATACGCAGTATTTT

clone size: -
J gene: TRBJ1-1
D gene: -
V gene: TRBV13
CDR3 protein: CASSLAAEAFF
CDR3 DNA: TGTGCCAGCAGCCTCGCTGCTGAAGCTTTCTTT

clone size: -
J gene: TRBJ1-2
D gene: -
V gene: TRBV7-2
CDR3 protein: CASILTESSGYTF
CDR3 DNA: TGTGCCAGCATCTTGACAGAGTCATCTGGCTACACCTTC

clone size: many
J gene: TRBJ1-5
D gene: TRBD1
V gene: TRBV4-1
CDR3 protein: CASSQDRPGGKHQPQHF
CDR3 DNA: TGCGCCAGCAGCCAAGATCGGCCAGGGGGGAAACATCAGCCCCAGCATTTT

clone size: many
J gene: TRBJ1-1
D gene: -
V gene: TRBV3-1
CDR3 protein: CASSQGLGQLNTEAFF
CDR3 DNA: TGTGCCAGCAGCCAAGGGCTCGGACAGTTGAACACTGAAGCTTTCTTT

clone size: many
J gene: TRBJ1-2
D gene: -
V gene: TRBV10-2
CDR3 protein: CASSGTEGTGYTF
CDR3 DNA: TGCGCCAGCAGTGGGACAGAGGGTACTGGCTACACCTTC

clone size: many
J gene: TRBJ2-7
D gene: TRBD1
V gene: TRBV5-6
CDR3 protein: CASSLRGQGLYEQYF
CDR3 DNA: TGTGCCAGCAGCTTGAGGGGACAGGGGCTGTACGAGCAGTACTTC

clone size: many
J gene: TRBJ2-4
D gene: TRBD1
V gene: TRBV15
CDR3 protein: CATSPQGAGGKNIQYF
CDR3 DNA: TGTGCCACCAGCCCGCAGGGGGCCGGCGGCAAAAACATTCAGTACTTC

clone size: many
J gene: TRBJ2-1
D gene: -
V gene: TRBV4-2
CDR3 protein: CASSQDHSGQFNEQFF
CDR3 DNA: TGTGCCAGCAGCCAAGATCACAGTGGGCAATTCAATGAGCAGTTCTTC

clone size: many
J gene: TRBJ1-2
D gene: TRBD1
V gene: TRBV10-3
CDR3 protein: CAIMGQGGNYGYTF
CDR3 DNA: TGTGCCATCATGGGACAGGGGGGGAACTATGGCTACACCTTC

clone size: many
J gene: TRBJ2-6
D gene: -
V gene: TRBV3-1
CDR3 protein: CASSQAAGANVLTF
CDR3 DNA: TGTGCCAGCAGCCAAGCGGCTGGGGCCAACGTCCTGACTTTC

clone size: -
J gene: TRBJ1-1
D gene: TRBD1
V gene: TRBV5-4
CDR3 protein: CASSLGQGMNTEAFF
CDR3 DNA: TGTGCCAGCAGCCTCGGACAGGGTATGAACACTGAAGCTTTCTTT